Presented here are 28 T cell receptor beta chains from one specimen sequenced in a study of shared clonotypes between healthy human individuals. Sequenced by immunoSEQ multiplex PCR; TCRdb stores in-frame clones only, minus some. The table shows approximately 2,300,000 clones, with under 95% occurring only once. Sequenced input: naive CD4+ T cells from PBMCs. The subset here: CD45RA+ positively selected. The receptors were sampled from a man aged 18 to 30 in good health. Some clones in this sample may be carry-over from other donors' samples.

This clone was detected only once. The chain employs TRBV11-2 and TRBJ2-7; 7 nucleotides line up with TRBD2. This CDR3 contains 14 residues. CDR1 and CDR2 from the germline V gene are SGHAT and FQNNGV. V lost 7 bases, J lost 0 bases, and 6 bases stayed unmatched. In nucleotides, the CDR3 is TGTGCCAGCATCCGAAGCGGGACCTCCTACGAGCAGTACTTC. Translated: CASIRSGTSYEQYF. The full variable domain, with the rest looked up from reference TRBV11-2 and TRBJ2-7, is EAGVAQSPRYKIIEKRQSVAFWCNPISGHATLYWYQQILGQGPKLLIQFQNNGVVDDSQLPKDRFSAERLKGVDSTLKIQPAKLEDSAVYLCASIRSGTSYEQYFGPGTRLTVT.

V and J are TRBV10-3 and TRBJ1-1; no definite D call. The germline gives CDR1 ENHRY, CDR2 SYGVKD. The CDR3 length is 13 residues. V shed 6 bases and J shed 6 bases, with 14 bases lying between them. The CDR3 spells CAIRAVTSPEAFF. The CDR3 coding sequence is TGTGCCATCAGGGCAGTTACAAGCCCTGAAGCTTTCTTT.

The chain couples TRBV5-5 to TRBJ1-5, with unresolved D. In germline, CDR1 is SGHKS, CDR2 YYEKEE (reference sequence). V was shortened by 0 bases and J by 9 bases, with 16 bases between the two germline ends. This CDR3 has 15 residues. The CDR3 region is CASSLEAVGSRPQHF. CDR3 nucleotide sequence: TGTGCCAGCAGCTTGGAGGCCGTGGGAAGTCGGCCCCAGCATTTT.

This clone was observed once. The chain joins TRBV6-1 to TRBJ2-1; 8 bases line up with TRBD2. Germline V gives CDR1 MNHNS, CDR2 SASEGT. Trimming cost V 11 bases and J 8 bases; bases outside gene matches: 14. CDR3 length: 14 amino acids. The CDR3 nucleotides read TGTGCCGGAAAGGTAGGACTAGCCTGGGATGAGCAGTTCTTC. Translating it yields CAGKVGLAWDEQFF.

The CDR3 loop is CASSLGGSGSNEQYF. The CDR3 DNA follows: TGTGCCAGCAGCTTAGGGGGGAGCGGGAGTAACGAGCAGTACTTC. J is TRBJ2-7 and V is TRBV6-5; the match to TRBD2 covers 8 bases. With 6 bases clipped from V and 5 bases from J, the junction kept 12 bases outside the gene matches. CDR3 size: 15 residues. Germline V gene lookup returns CDR1 MNHEY and CDR2 SVGAGI.

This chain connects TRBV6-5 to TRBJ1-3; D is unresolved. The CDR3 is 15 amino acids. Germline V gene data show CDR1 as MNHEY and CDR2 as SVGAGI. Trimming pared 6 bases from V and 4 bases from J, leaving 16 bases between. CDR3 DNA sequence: TGTGCCAGCAGCCCAGTCGGGTTCTGGGGAAACACCATATATTTT. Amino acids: CASSPVGFWGNTIYF.

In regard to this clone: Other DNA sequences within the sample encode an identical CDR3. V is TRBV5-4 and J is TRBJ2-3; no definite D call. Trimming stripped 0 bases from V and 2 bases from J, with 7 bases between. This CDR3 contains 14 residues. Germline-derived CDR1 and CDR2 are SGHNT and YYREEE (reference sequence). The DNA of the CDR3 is TGTGCCAGCAGCTTGGGGCAGGACACAGATACGCAGTATTTT. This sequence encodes CASSLGQDTDTQYF.

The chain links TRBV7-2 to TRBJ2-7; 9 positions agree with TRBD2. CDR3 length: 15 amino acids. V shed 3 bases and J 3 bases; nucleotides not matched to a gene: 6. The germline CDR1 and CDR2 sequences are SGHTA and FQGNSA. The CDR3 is CASSLYLAGFYEQYF. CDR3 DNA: TGTGCCAGCAGCTTGTATCTAGCGGGATTCTACGAGCAGTACTTC.

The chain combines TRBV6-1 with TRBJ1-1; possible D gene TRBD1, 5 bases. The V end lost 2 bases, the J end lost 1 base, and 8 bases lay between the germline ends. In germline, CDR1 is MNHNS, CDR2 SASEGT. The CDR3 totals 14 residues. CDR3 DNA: TGTGCCAGCAGTGAAACAGGAGCGAACACTGAAGCTTTCTTT. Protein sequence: CASSETGANTEAFF.

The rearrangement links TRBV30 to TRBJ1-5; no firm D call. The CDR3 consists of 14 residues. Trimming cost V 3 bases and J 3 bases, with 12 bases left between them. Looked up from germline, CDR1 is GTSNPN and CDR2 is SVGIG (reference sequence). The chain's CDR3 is CAWRAFGYNQPQHF. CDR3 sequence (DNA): TGTGCCTGGAGGGCGTTCGGTTACAATCAGCCCCAGCATTTT.

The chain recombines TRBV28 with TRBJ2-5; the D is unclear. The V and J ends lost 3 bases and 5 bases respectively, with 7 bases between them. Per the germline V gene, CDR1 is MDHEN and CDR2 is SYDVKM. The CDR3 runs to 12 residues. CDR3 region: CASSFSWETQYF. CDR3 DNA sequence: TGTGCCAGCAGTTTCAGCTGGGAGACCCAGTACTTC.

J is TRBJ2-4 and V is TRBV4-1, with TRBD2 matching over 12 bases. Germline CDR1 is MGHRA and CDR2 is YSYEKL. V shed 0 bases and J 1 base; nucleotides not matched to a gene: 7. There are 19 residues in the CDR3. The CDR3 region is CASSQDSRLAGGAKNIQYF. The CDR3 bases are TGCGCCAGCAGCCAAGATTCCCGCCTAGCGGGAGGGGCCAAAAACATTCAGTACTTC.

CDR3 loop: CASSFQTGAQGSYTF. CDR3 coding DNA: TGCGCCAGCAGCTTTCAGACAGGGGCCCAGGGAAGCTACACCTTC. The rearrangement joins TRBV5-1 to TRBJ1-2, with TRBD1 matching 8 bases. Unmatched junction bases numbered 12, after V lost 2 bases and J lost 9 bases. Germline lookup yields CDR1 SGHRS and CDR2 YFSETQ. The CDR3 has 15 amino acids.

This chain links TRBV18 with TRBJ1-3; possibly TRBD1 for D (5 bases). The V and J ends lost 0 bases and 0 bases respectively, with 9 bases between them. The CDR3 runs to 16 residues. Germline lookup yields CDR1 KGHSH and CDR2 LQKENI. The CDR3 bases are TGTGCCAGCTCACCACCAACGGGGGTCTCTGGAAACACCATATATTTT. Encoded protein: CASSPPTGVSGNTIYF.

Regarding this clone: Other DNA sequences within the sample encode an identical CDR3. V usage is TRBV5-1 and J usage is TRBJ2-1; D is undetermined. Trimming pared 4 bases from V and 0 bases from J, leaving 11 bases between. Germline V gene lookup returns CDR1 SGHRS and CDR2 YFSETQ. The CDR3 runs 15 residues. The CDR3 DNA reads TGCGCCAGCAGCCCCGGGTTAAGCTCCTACAATGAGCAGTTCTTC. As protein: CASSPGLSSYNEQFF.

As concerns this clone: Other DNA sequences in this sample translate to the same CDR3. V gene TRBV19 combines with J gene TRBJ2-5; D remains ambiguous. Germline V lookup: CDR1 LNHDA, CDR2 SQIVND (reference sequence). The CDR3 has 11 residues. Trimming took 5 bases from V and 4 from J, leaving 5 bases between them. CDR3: CASSDRETQYF. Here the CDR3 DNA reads TGTGCCAGTAGTGACCGAGAGACCCAGTACTTC. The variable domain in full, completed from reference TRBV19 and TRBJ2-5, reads DGGITQSPKYLFRKEGQNVTLSCEQNLNHDAMYWYRQDPGQGLRLIYYSQIVNDFQKGDIAEGYSVSREKKESFPLTVTSAQKNPTAFYLCASSDRETQYFGPGTRLLVL.

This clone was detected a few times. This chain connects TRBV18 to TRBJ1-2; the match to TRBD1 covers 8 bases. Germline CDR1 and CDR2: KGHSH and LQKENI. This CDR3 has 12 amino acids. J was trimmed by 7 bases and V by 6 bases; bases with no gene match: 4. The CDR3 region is CASSGQDGGYTF. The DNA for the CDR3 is TGTGCCAGCTCGGGACAGGATGGTGGCTACACCTTC.

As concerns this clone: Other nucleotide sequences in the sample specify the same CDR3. In DNA, the CDR3 is TGTGCCAGTAGTATAGGTAGGGCGGGGCAAGAGACCCAGTACTTC. Protein product: CASSIGRAGQETQYF. This rearrangement joins TRBV19 to TRBJ2-5; D is possibly TRBD2 (6 bases). The CDR3 has 15 residues. Between the trimmed V and J ends, which lost 1 base and 2 bases, there was a span of 11 bases. Germline V gene data show CDR1 as LNHDA and CDR2 as SQIVND (reference sequence).

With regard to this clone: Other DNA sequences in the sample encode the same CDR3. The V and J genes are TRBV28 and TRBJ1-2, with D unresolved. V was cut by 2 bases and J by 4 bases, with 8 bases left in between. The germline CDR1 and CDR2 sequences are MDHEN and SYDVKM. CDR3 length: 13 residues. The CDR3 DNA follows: TGTGCCAGCAGTTTAATGGGCGGCTATGGCTACACCTTC. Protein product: CASSLMGGYGYTF.

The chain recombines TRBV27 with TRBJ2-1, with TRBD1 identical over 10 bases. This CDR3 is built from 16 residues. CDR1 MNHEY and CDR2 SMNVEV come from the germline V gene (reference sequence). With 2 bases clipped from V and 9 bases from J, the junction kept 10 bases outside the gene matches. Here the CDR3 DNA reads TGTGCCAGCAGTTTAAGGGGTGGGACAGGGGAGGGTGAGCAGTTCTTC. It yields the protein CASSLRGGTGEGEQFF.

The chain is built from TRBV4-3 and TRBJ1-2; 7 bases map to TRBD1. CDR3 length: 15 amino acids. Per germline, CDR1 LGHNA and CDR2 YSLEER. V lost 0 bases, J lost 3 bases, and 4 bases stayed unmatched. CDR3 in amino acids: CASSQDYGTDYGYTF. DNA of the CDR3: TGCGCCAGCAGCCAAGATTACGGGACAGACTATGGCTACACCTTC.

CDR3 amino acids: CASSLNRGQGWSSGANVLTF. The CDR3 DNA reads TGTGCCAGCAGTCTAAATCGGGGACAGGGTTGGTCCTCTGGGGCCAACGTCCTGACTTTC. This chain uses TRBV28 with TRBJ2-6, with 9 nucleotides matching TRBD1. The germline V gene encodes CDR1 MDHEN and CDR2 SYDVKM. CDR3 size: 20 residues. J gave up 0 bases and V 5 bases, and 14 bases lay outside the gene matches. The full variable domain, in which reference TRBV28 and TRBJ2-6 provide the parts outside the CDR3, is DVKVTQSSRYLVKRTGEKVFLECVQDMDHENMFWYRQDPGLGLRLIYFSYDVKMKEKGDIPEGYSVSREKKERFSLILESASTNQTSMYLCASSLNRGQGWSSGANVLTFGAGSRLTVL.

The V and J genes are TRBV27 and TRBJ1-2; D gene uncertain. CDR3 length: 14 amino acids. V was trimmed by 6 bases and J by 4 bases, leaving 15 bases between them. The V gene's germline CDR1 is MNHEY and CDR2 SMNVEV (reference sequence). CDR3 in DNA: TGTGCCAGCAGGCGAGGCATAGCGTCCTATGGCTACACCTTC. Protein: CASRRGIASYGYTF.

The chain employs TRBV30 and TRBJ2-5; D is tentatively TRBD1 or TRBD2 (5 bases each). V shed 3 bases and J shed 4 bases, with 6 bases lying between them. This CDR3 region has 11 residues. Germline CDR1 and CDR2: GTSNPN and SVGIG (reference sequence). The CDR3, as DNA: TGTGCCTGGAGGGGGGTAGAGACCCAGTACTTC. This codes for CAWRGVETQYF.

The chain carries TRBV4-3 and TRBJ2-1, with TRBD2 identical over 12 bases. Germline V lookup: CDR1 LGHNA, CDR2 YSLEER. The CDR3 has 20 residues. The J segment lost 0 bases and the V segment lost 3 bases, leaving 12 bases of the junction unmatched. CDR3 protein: CASSHLTGTSGSSSYNEQFF. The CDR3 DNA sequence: TGCGCCAGCAGCCATCTAACCGGGACTAGCGGGTCGAGCTCCTACAATGAGCAGTTCTTC.

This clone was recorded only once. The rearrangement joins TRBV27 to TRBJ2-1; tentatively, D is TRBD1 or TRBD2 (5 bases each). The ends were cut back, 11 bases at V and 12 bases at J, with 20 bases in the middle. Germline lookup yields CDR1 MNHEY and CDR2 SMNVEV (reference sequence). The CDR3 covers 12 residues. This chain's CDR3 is CAVGDSRGRQFF. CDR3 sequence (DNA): TGTGCCGTGGGGGATTCAAGAGGCAGGCAGTTCTTC.

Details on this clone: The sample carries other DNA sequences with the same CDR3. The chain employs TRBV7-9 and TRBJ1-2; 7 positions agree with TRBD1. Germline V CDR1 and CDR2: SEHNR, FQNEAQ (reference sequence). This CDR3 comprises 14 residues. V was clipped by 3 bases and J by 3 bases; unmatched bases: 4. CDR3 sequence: CASSLGGGYYGYTF. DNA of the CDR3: TGTGCCAGCAGCTTGGGAGGGGGCTACTATGGCTACACCTTC.

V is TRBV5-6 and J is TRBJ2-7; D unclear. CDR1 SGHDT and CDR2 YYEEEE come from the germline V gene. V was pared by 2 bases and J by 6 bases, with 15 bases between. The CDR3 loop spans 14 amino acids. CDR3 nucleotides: TGTGCCAGCAGCTTACTGGGAACCCCCTCCGAGCAGTACTTC. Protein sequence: CASSLLGTPSEQYF.